The clone carrying this T cell receptor beta chain occurred many times. The data originate from a study of glioma-infiltrating T cells. The iRepertoire nested amplicon-rescue multiplex PCR amplified TCR alpha and beta CDR3s from RNA. TCRdb reanalysed the multiplex PCR reads using MiXCR and keeps one entry per CDR3 protein. The profile shows approximately 130,000 distinct CDR3 sequences, 24% of them singletons. The sequenced material came from glioma tissue, nonneoplastic brain tissue, or PBMCs (not recorded which). This TCR was sampled from a human donor with low-grade glioma or glioblastoma, undergoing nonglioma brain surgery, or in good health (not recorded which).

For the CDR3, the DNA is TGTGCCAGCAATTCCGGGTACAATCAGCCCCAGCATTTT. Protein product: CASNSGYNQPQHF. The chain combines TRBV28 with TRBJ1-5; D unresolved. V lost 7 bases and J 3 bases, leaving 10 bases between the germline ends. Germline V CDR1 and CDR2: MDHEN, SYDVKM. The CDR3 sequence is 13 residues long.